The 24 T cell receptor beta chains presented below share a single source sample, sequenced in a study of T cells of healthy individuals. TCRdb analysed the 5' RACE reads with MiXCR anew, one entry per CDR3 protein. The data show 65,000 to 90,000 distinct CDR3 sequences, about 5% seen once. These receptors all stem from a female donor in good health.

The chain links TRBV14 to TRBJ2-7; D is uncertain. V lost 3 bases, J lost 2 bases, and 17 bases lay in between. CDR3 size: 16 residues. Germline V gives CDR1 SGHDN, CDR2 FVKESK. CDR3 nucleotides: TGTGCCAGCAGCCAGCCCTCAGCACGGCAGCCCTACGAGCAGTACTTC. It translates to CASSQPSARQPYEQYF.

This clonotype occurred many times. The gene calls are TRBV6-5 and TRBJ1-1, with unresolved D. Germline V lookup: CDR1 MNHEY, CDR2 SVGAGI. Trimming cost V 0 bases and J 6 bases, with 11 bases left between them. The CDR3 length is 14 residues. The CDR3 nucleotides are TGTGCCAGCAGTTACTCGCCCGGATATGCTGAAGCTTTCTTT. This sequence encodes CASSYSPGYAEAFF.

This clonotype has a count of ten or more. This sequence joins TRBV2 and TRBJ1-1; TRBD1 is a possible D gene (5 bases). Trimming shortened V by 6 bases and J by 1 base, and 9 bases separated the two germline ends. The CDR3 totals 13 residues. Per the germline V gene, CDR1 is SNHLY and CDR2 is FYNNEI. The CDR3 DNA reads as TGTGCCAGCAGGGTCCAGGGGAACACTGAAGCTTTCTTT. Translating it yields CASRVQGNTEAFF.

This clonotype was recorded many times. The J gene is TRBJ1-5, the V gene TRBV7-6, with D uncertain. Between the trimmed V and J ends, which lost 0 bases and 7 bases, there was a span of 7 bases. Per the germline V gene, CDR1 is SGHVS and CDR2 is FNYEAQ. The CDR3 length is 13 residues. CDR3 in DNA: TGTGCCAGCAGCTTAGCACCTGAACAGCCCCAGCATTTT. Amino acid sequence: CASSLAPEQPQHF.

This clonotype has ten or more counts. The chain joins TRBV6-4 to TRBJ2-1; 7 bases agree with TRBD2. This CDR3 is built from 14 residues. The V segment lost 3 bases and the J segment 6 bases; nucleotides outside the gene matches: 5. The germline V gene has CDR1 MRHNA and CDR2 SNTAGT. As DNA, the CDR3 is TGTGCCAGCAGTGAAAGCGGGGAGGGCAATGAGCAGTTCTTC. Encoded protein: CASSESGEGNEQFF.

The chain carries TRBV29-1 and TRBJ1-6, with D possibly TRBD1 on 5 matching bases. Germline V gene data show CDR1 as SQVTM and CDR2 as ANQGSEA. CDR3 length: 11 residues. Trimming removed 3 bases from V and 14 bases from J, with 11 bases in between. For the CDR3, the DNA is TGCAGCGTTGAGGAGGGGTCGGCCCTCCACTTT. Protein: CSVEEGSALHF.

This clonotype occurred many times. This chain uses TRBV29-1 with TRBJ1-2, with D possibly TRBD1 on 5 matching bases. CDR3 size: 16 residues. The germline V and J ends were trimmed by 6 bases and 2 bases, with 22 bases remaining between them. The germline V gene encodes CDR1 SQVTM and CDR2 ANQGSEA. The CDR3 reads CSVPWTRRGSNYGYTF. CDR3 DNA: TGCAGCGTGCCGTGGACCCGGAGGGGATCGAACTATGGCTACACCTTC. The full variable domain, its missing parts supplied by reference TRBV29-1 and TRBJ1-2, is SAVISQKPSRDICQRGTSLTIQCQVDSQVTMMFWYRQQPGQSLTLIATANQGSEATYESGFVIDKFPISRPNLTFSTLTVSNMSPEDSSIYLCSVPWTRRGSNYGYTFGSGTRLTVV.

This clonotype was recorded a few times. The rearrangement joins TRBV30 to TRBJ1-4; D might be TRBD1 (5 bases). Between the trimmed V and J ends, which lost 2 bases and 12 bases, there was a span of 10 bases. Germline CDR1 GTSNPN, CDR2 SVGIG (reference sequence). CDR3 length: 11 residues. For the CDR3, the DNA is TGTGCCTGGAGTTTGGGGCCGCAACTGTTTTTT. It codes for CAWSLGPQLFF.

This clonotype occurred many times. The V and J genes are TRBV3-1 and TRBJ2-7; 7 bases match TRBD2. The trim removed 4 bases at V and 6 bases at J, leaving 3 bases unmatched. The CDR3 has 12 amino acids. The germline CDR1 and CDR2 sequences are LGHDT and YNNKEL (reference sequence). CDR3 nucleotide sequence: TGTGCCAGCAGCCGGACTAGTTTCGAGCAGTACTTC. The encoded protein is CASSRTSFEQYF.

V and J are TRBV28 and TRBJ2-3, with D unclear. The CDR3 has 14 amino acids. The V end lost 3 bases, the J end lost 2 bases, and 9 bases lay between the germline ends. Looked up from germline, CDR1 is MDHEN and CDR2 is SYDVKM. The CDR3 DNA sequence: TGTGCCAGCAGTTTCCTGGACCCCACAGATACGCAGTATTTT. It is translated as CASSFLDPTDTQYF.

This clonotype was picked up many times. The genes are TRBV5-6 and TRBJ1-3; 7 positions match TRBD1. The V gene's germline CDR1 is SGHDT and CDR2 YYEEEE. Trimming removed 4 bases from V and 0 bases from J; junction bases left unmatched: 7. The CDR3 sequence is 16 residues long. Here the CDR3 DNA reads TGTGCCAGCAGCCGAAGGGGACAGAACTCTGGAAACACCATATATTTT. Translation: CASSRRGQNSGNTIYF.

This clonotype was detected a few times. This chain uses TRBV3-1 with TRBJ2-1; D perhaps matches TRBD2 (5 bases). The CDR3 consists of 15 residues. Trimming removed 0 bases from V and 2 bases from J, with 8 bases in between. CDR1 LGHDT and CDR2 YNNKEL come from the germline V gene (reference sequence). CDR3: CASSQELVAYNEQFF. The CDR3 nucleotides read TGTGCCAGCAGCCAAGAACTAGTAGCCTACAATGAGCAGTTCTTC.

This clonotype was counted ten times or more. The CDR3 DNA is TGCAGTGCTAGAGATGTCCCCCTTTCGGCGGAGGAGAGCTCCTACGAGCAGTACTTC. Protein product: CSARDVPLSAEESSYEQYF. The chain joins TRBV20-1 to TRBJ2-7, with D tentatively TRBD2 (5 bases). There are 19 residues in the CDR3. V lost 0 bases and J 0 bases, leaving 24 bases between the germline ends. Germline V gene sequence: CDR1 DFQATT, CDR2 SNEGSKA (reference sequence).

This clonotype appeared many times. The chain employs TRBV7-2 and TRBJ1-6; the D is unclear. Trimming shortened V by 4 bases and J by 0 bases, and 22 bases separated the two germline ends. The CDR3 covers 20 residues. CDR1 is SGHTA, CDR2 FQGNSA, per germline. CDR3 in DNA: TGTGCCAGCAGCTCCTCAGGAGCGGGTCCGAGAGGCTCCTATAATTCACCCCTCCACTTT. Amino acids: CASSSSGAGPRGSYNSPLHF.

This clonotype was detected many times. The chain employs TRBV12-3 or TRBV12-4 and TRBJ2-2, with D unclear. V lost 1 base to trimming and J lost 0 bases, with 6 bases between them. This CDR3 has 15 residues. The CDR3: CASSLVRPNTGELFF. The DNA for the CDR3 is TGTGCCAGCAGTTTAGTCCGGCCGAACACCGGGGAGCTGTTTTTT.

This clonotype was detected only a few times. The chain uses TRBV2 and TRBJ2-5; 12 positions match TRBD1. Germline CDR1 SNHLY, CDR2 FYNNEI. Trimming at V came to 6 bases and at J to 7 bases, leaving 6 bases not matched to a gene. The CDR3 is made up of 14 amino acids. The CDR3 DNA reads TGTGCCAGCAGCGGGACAGGGGGCTCGGGGACCCAGTACTTC. Protein: CASSGTGGSGTQYF.

This chain uses TRBV5-4 with TRBJ2-3; the match to TRBD2 covers 10 bases. The V and J ends lost 3 bases and 5 bases, in that order; junction bases with no gene match: 3. Germline values: CDR1 SGHNT, CDR2 YYREEE (reference sequence). The length of the CDR3 is 14 residues. The CDR3 nucleotides are TGTGCCAGCAGCTCAAGCGGGAGGGGAGATACGCAGTATTTT. This translates into CASSSSGRGDTQYF.

The CDR3 protein is CASKGGGETQYF. The CDR3 DNA follows: TGTGCCAGCAAGGGCGGAGGAGAGACCCAGTACTTC. This sequence joins TRBV3-1 and TRBJ2-5; tentatively, D is TRBD2 (5 bases). The CDR3 is 12 residues long. V shed 7 bases and J shed 4 bases, with 10 bases lying between them. Germline values: CDR1 LGHDT, CDR2 YNNKEL (reference sequence).

The genes are TRBV6-2 or TRBV6-3 and TRBJ1-1; TRBD1 matches 7 bases. From germline, CDR1 is MNHEY and CDR2 SVGEGT. The CDR3 is made up of 15 amino acids. Trimming at V came to 5 bases and at J to 6 bases, leaving 12 bases not matched to a gene. The CDR3: CASSRGTVIISEAFF. As DNA, the CDR3 is TGTGCCAGCAGTCGGGGGACAGTAATCATATCTGAAGCTTTCTTT.

The chain employs TRBV3-1 and TRBJ2-5, with 11 bases identical to TRBD1. The CDR3 has 19 amino acids. Germline CDR1 and CDR2: LGHDT and YNNKEL (reference sequence). With V trimmed by 0 bases and J by 3 bases, 12 bases remained unmatched. The CDR3 coding sequence is TGTGCCAGCAGCCAAGATTATTGGACAGGGGGCGTTTGGGAAGAGACCCAGTACTTC. It encodes CASSQDYWTGGVWEETQYF.

The chain combines TRBV12-3 or TRBV12-4 with TRBJ2-6; TRBD1 is a possible D gene (5 bases). V was pared by 1 base and J by 1 base, with 5 bases between. The CDR3 totals 15 residues. CDR3 coding DNA: TGTGCCAGCAGTTTAGACAGGTCTGGGGCCAACGTCCTGACTTTC. Its translation: CASSLDRSGANVLTF.

This clonotype has only a few counts. V and J are TRBV6-2 or TRBV6-3 and TRBJ1-3; D gene uncertain. V lost 7 bases and J 1 base, leaving 11 bases between the germline ends. The CDR3 consists of 14 residues. The germline gives CDR1 MNHEY, CDR2 SVGEGT. Here the CDR3 DNA reads TGTGCCAGCACCGGACGCTATTCTGGAAACACCATATATTTT. It translates to CASTGRYSGNTIYF.

This clonotype was counted between two and nine times. V and J are TRBV27 and TRBJ2-7, with D tentatively TRBD1 (6 bases). Looked up from germline, CDR1 is MNHEY and CDR2 is SMNVEV (reference sequence). There are 17 residues in the CDR3. The V and J ends lost 7 bases and 4 bases respectively, with 26 bases between them. In DNA, the CDR3 is TGTGCCAGCATACCCGGGACCACCACCCAGGGGCCATACGAGCAGTACTTC. Its translation: CASIPGTTTQGPYEQYF.

The J gene is TRBJ1-2, the V gene TRBV20-1, with TRBD1 as a possible D gene (5 bases). The CDR3 runs to 15 residues. Germline CDR1 DFQATT, CDR2 SNEGSKA (reference sequence). V shed 0 bases and J shed 0 bases, with 11 bases lying between them. The CDR3 spells CSAREGESSNYGYTF. As DNA, the CDR3 is TGCAGTGCTAGAGAGGGGGAATCTTCTAACTATGGCTACACCTTC.